This is a list of T cell receptor beta chains from one sample in a study of blood T cell repertoires in COVID-19. Method: immunoSEQ multiplex PCR; TCRdb's copy keeps in-frame clones and lacks some. This sample yields tens of thousands of clones, of which 65% to 85% are seen a single time; 15% to 20% belongs to the top ten. Input material: peripheral blood. The receptors come from a woman aged 55-69 years with acute or convalescent COVID-19. CDR3s include the opening cysteine and the closing phenylalanine or tryptophan. Each record gives: V gene, J gene, clone size, D gene, CDR3 protein, CDR3 DNA. The D gene is left open where the match is weak. Size is stated for part of the rows, as once, few or many counts, or as a class when the clone is expanded.

V gene: TRBV18
J gene: TRBJ1-5
clone size: .
D gene: .
CDR3 protein: CASSPTGNPQPQHF
CDR3 DNA: TGTGCCAGCTCACCTACAGGGAATCCCCAGCCCCAGCATTTT

V gene: TRBV9
J gene: TRBJ2-4
clone size: .
D gene: TRBD1
CDR3 protein: CASSETGDLAKNIQYF
CDR3 DNA: TGTGCCAGCAGCGAGACAGGGGATCTTGCCAAAAACATTCAGTACTTC

V gene: TRBV18
J gene: TRBJ1-5
clone size: .
D gene: .
CDR3 protein: CASSAEGDQPQHF
CDR3 DNA: TGTGCCAGCTCAGCCGAAGGGGATCAGCCCCAGCATTTT

V gene: TRBV5-1
J gene: TRBJ2-1
clone size: .
D gene: TRBD1
CDR3 protein: CASSMGQSLYNEQFF
CDR3 DNA: TGCGCCAGCAGCATGGGACAGAGCCTCTACAATGAGCAGTTCTTC

V gene: TRBV11-2
J gene: TRBJ2-6
clone size: .
D gene: .
CDR3 protein: CASSLRGSSLGANVLTF
CDR3 DNA: TGTGCCAGCAGCTTACGGGGGTCGTCCCTTGGGGCCAACGTCCTGACTTTC

V gene: TRBV5-8
J gene: TRBJ2-5
clone size: .
D gene: .
CDR3 protein: CASSLAGQGKGTQYF
CDR3 DNA: TGTGCCAGCAGCTTGGCCGGGCAGGGAAAGGGGACCCAGTACTTC

V gene: TRBV5-6
J gene: TRBJ1-1
clone size: .
D gene: .
CDR3 protein: CASSLAQGTRQNTEAFF
CDR3 DNA: TGTGCCAGCAGCTTGGCGCAGGGCACGAGGCAGAACACTGAAGCTTTCTTT

V gene: TRBV4-2
J gene: TRBJ2-1
clone size: .
D gene: TRBD1
CDR3 protein: CASSPLRDRGANEQFF
CDR3 DNA: TGTGCCAGCAGCCCACTCCGGGACAGGGGTGCCAATGAGCAGTTCTTC

V gene: TRBV7-2
J gene: TRBJ1-5
clone size: .
D gene: .
CDR3 protein: CASSLQPGSNQPQHF
CDR3 DNA: TGTGCCAGCAGCTTACAACCAGGGAGCAATCAGCCCCAGCATTTT

V gene: TRBV28
J gene: TRBJ1-5
clone size: .
D gene: .
CDR3 protein: CASKLFRDQPQHF
CDR3 DNA: TGTGCCAGCAAACTATTCAGGGATCAGCCCCAGCATTTT

V gene: TRBV27
J gene: TRBJ1-1
clone size: once
D gene: TRBD1
CDR3 protein: CASSARQGAKTEAFF
CDR3 DNA: TGTGCCAGCAGTGCCCGGCAGGGGGCAAAAACTGAAGCTTTCTTT

V gene: TRBV10-3
J gene: TRBJ1-2
clone size: few
D gene: TRBD1
CDR3 protein: CAISNKTGFYGYTF
CDR3 DNA: TGTGCCATCAGTAATAAGACAGGGTTCTATGGCTACACCTTC

V gene: TRBV5-1
J gene: TRBJ2-7
clone size: .
D gene: .
CDR3 protein: CASSPRDKAYEQYF
CDR3 DNA: TGCGCCAGCAGCCCCCGGGACAAAGCCTACGAGCAGTACTTC

V gene: TRBV5-1
J gene: TRBJ1-6
clone size: .
D gene: TRBD1
CDR3 protein: CASSPDRSSYNSPLHF
CDR3 DNA: TGCGCCAGCAGCCCGGACAGGAGCTCCTATAATTCACCCCTCCACTTT

V gene: TRBV18
J gene: TRBJ1-4
clone size: .
D gene: .
CDR3 protein: CASSSGQYEKLFF
CDR3 DNA: TGTGCCAGCTCCTCCGGACAGTATGAAAAACTGTTTTTT

V gene: TRBV7-9
J gene: TRBJ1-2
clone size: once
D gene: TRBD1
CDR3 protein: CASSLTDRDLNGHYGYTF
CDR3 DNA: TGTGCCAGCAGCCTAACCGACAGGGACCTTAATGGGCACTATGGCTACACCTTC

V gene: TRBV2
J gene: TRBJ1-3
clone size: few
D gene: TRBD1
CDR3 protein: CASSMGQGAFGNTIYF
CDR3 DNA: TGTGCCAGCAGCATGGGACAGGGGGCCTTTGGAAACACCATATATTTT

V gene: TRBV2
J gene: TRBJ2-4
clone size: .
D gene: .
CDR3 protein: CASSTGSQNIQYF
CDR3 DNA: TGTGCCAGCAGTACAGGGTCCCAAAACATTCAGTACTTC

V gene: TRBV3-1/TRBV3-2
J gene: TRBJ1-2
clone size: .
D gene: .
CDR3 protein: CASSQEGRGYDGYTF
CDR3 DNA: TGTGCCAGCAGCCAAGAAGGTAGGGGTTACGATGGCTACACCTTC

V gene: TRBV30
J gene: TRBJ2-6
clone size: .
D gene: TRBD1
CDR3 protein: CAWRSGLMGTGAGANVLTF
CDR3 DNA: TGTGCCTGGAGAAGCGGGCTTATGGGGACAGGGGCTGGGGCCAACGTCCTGACTTTC

V gene: TRBV4-1
J gene: TRBJ2-3
clone size: .
D gene: .
CDR3 protein: CASSQVGDTQYF
CDR3 DNA: TGCGCCAGCAGCCAAGTCGGAGATACGCAGTATTTT

V gene: TRBV5-4
J gene: TRBJ2-3
clone size: .
D gene: TRBD2
CDR3 protein: CASSSGLAGGSDTQYF
CDR3 DNA: TGTGCCAGCAGCTCGGGACTAGCGGGGGGCTCAGATACGCAGTATTTT

V gene: TRBV6-2/TRBV6-3
J gene: TRBJ2-7
clone size: few
D gene: TRBD2
CDR3 protein: CASSSRTSGGYEQYF
CDR3 DNA: TGTGCCAGCAGTTCCCGGACTAGCGGGGGGTACGAGCAGTACTTC

V gene: TRBV12-3/TRBV12-4
J gene: TRBJ1-2
clone size: .
D gene: .
CDR3 protein: CASSSSNYGYTF
CDR3 DNA: TGTGCCAGCAGTTCCTCTAACTATGGCTACACCTTC

V gene: TRBV7-7
J gene: TRBJ2-2
clone size: .
D gene: TRBD1
CDR3 protein: CASSDRGNTGELFF
CDR3 DNA: TGTGCCAGCAGTGACAGGGGGAACACCGGGGAGCTGTTTTTT

V gene: TRBV5-4
J gene: TRBJ1-1
clone size: .
D gene: .
CDR3 protein: CASSLEYRALNTEAFF
CDR3 DNA: TGTGCCAGCAGCTTGGAGTACAGGGCTTTGAACACTGAAGCTTTCTTT

V gene: TRBV9
J gene: TRBJ1-5
clone size: .
D gene: TRBD1
CDR3 protein: CASSVGDSGNQPQHF
CDR3 DNA: TGTGCCAGCAGCGTGGGGGACAGCGGCAATCAGCCCCAGCATTTT

V gene: TRBV27
J gene: TRBJ2-7
clone size: .
D gene: TRBD1
CDR3 protein: CASSWGQTYEQYF
CDR3 DNA: TGTGCCAGCAGTTGGGGACAGACCTACGAGCAGTACTTC

V gene: TRBV14
J gene: TRBJ2-7
clone size: .
D gene: TRBD1
CDR3 protein: CASSRTGWEQYF
CDR3 DNA: TGTGCCAGCAGCCGGACAGGGTGGGAGCAGTACTTC

V gene: TRBV28
J gene: TRBJ2-1
clone size: .
D gene: TRBD1
CDR3 protein: CASSTRGPTDYNEQFF
CDR3 DNA: TGTGCCAGTTCGACCAGGGGGCCTACGGACTACAATGAGCAGTTCTTC

V gene: TRBV7-2
J gene: TRBJ2-7
clone size: .
D gene: TRBD2
CDR3 protein: CASSPGTSGGPYEQYF
CDR3 DNA: TGTGCCAGCAGCCCCGGGACTAGCGGGGGTCCCTACGAGCAGTACTTC

V gene: TRBV7-9
J gene: TRBJ2-5
clone size: .
D gene: TRBD1
CDR3 protein: CASSARQGETQYF
CDR3 DNA: TGTGCCAGCAGCGCACGACAGGGGGAGACCCAGTACTTC

V gene: TRBV6-1
J gene: TRBJ1-2
clone size: .
D gene: .
CDR3 protein: CASSDTGNYGYTF
CDR3 DNA: TGTGCCAGCAGTGATACAGGAAACTATGGCTACACCTTC

V gene: TRBV7-8
J gene: TRBJ1-2
clone size: .
D gene: .
CDR3 protein: CASSLSTGLPNYGYTF
CDR3 DNA: TGTGCCAGCAGCCTTTCCACAGGATTACCTAACTATGGCTACACCTTC

V gene: TRBV29-1
J gene: TRBJ1-4
clone size: few
D gene: .
CDR3 protein: CSAGRREKLFF
CDR3 DNA: TGCAGCGCTGGGAGGAGGGAAAAACTGTTTTTT

V gene: TRBV30
J gene: TRBJ1-1
clone size: .
D gene: TRBD1
CDR3 protein: CASRTGKSTEAFF
CDR3 DNA: TGTGCCTCCCGGACAGGCAAGAGTACTGAAGCTTTCTTT

V gene: TRBV7-9
J gene: TRBJ1-2
clone size: .
D gene: .
CDR3 protein: CASSLRGEGDLYGYTF
CDR3 DNA: TGTGCCAGCAGCTTACGGGGAGAAGGAGACCTATATGGCTACACCTTC

V gene: TRBV7-6
J gene: TRBJ2-3
clone size: .
D gene: TRBD2
CDR3 protein: CASSTLAGSSTDTQYF
CDR3 DNA: TGTGCCAGCAGCACCCTAGCGGGTTCTAGCACAGATACGCAGTATTTT

V gene: TRBV11-2
J gene: TRBJ1-1
clone size: once
D gene: .
CDR3 protein: CASSLSTLNTEAFF
CDR3 DNA: TGTGCCAGCAGCTTAAGCACCCTGAACACTGAAGCTTTCTTT

V gene: TRBV27
J gene: TRBJ1-5
clone size: once
D gene: TRBD1
CDR3 protein: CASSLSGTGGGQPQHF
CDR3 DNA: TGTGCCAGCAGTTTATCCGGGACAGGGGGCGGGCAGCCCCAGCATTTT

V gene: TRBV30
J gene: TRBJ2-5
clone size: .
D gene: .
CDR3 protein: CAWSVLGGQETQYF
CDR3 DNA: TGTGCCTGGAGTGTACTGGGGGGCCAAGAGACCCAGTACTTC

V gene: TRBV29-1
J gene: TRBJ2-3
clone size: .
D gene: .
CDR3 protein: CSARNTGSQGPDTQYF
CDR3 DNA: TGCAGCGCCCGTAACACGGGGAGCCAGGGGCCAGATACGCAGTATTTT

V gene: TRBV19
J gene: TRBJ2-2
clone size: .
D gene: TRBD2
CDR3 protein: CASSRTSGAGELFF
CDR3 DNA: TGTGCCAGTAGTAGGACTAGCGGGGCCGGGGAGCTGTTTTTT

V gene: TRBV2
J gene: TRBJ1-1
clone size: .
D gene: .
CDR3 protein: CASSEFGRAGDEAFF
CDR3 DNA: TGTGCCAGCAGTGAATTCGGGCGGGCAGGGGATGAAGCTTTCTTT

V gene: TRBV6-2/TRBV6-3
J gene: TRBJ1-1
clone size: .
D gene: TRBD1
CDR3 protein: CASSYPPGQRNTEAFF
CDR3 DNA: TGTGCCAGCAGTTACCCGCCGGGACAGCGGAACACTGAAGCTTTCTTT

V gene: TRBV11-3
J gene: TRBJ2-7
clone size: .
D gene: TRBD1
CDR3 protein: CASSPGQGSYEQYF
CDR3 DNA: TGTGCCAGCAGCCCCGGACAGGGCTCCTACGAGCAGTACTTC

V gene: TRBV6-5
J gene: TRBJ2-3
clone size: .
D gene: TRBD1
CDR3 protein: CASRQGWGRTDTQYF
CDR3 DNA: TGTGCCAGCAGACAGGGGTGGGGACGCACAGATACGCAGTATTTT

V gene: TRBV11-2
J gene: TRBJ1-5
clone size: .
D gene: .
CDR3 protein: CASSLGQGNNQPQHF
CDR3 DNA: TGTGCCAGCAGCTTAGGCCAGGGCAACAATCAGCCCCAGCATTTT

V gene: TRBV9
J gene: TRBJ1-3
clone size: few
D gene: TRBD1
CDR3 protein: CASSVGHGYLGTASGNTIYF
CDR3 DNA: TGTGCCAGCAGCGTAGGACATGGGTACCTCGGGACAGCCTCTGGAAACACCATATATTTT

V gene: TRBV6-1
J gene: TRBJ1-2
clone size: .
D gene: TRBD1
CDR3 protein: CASSENRDRVGGYTF
CDR3 DNA: TGTGCCAGCAGTGAAAACAGGGACAGGGTGGGCGGCTACACCTTC

V gene: TRBV6-2/TRBV6-3
J gene: TRBJ2-7
clone size: .
D gene: .
CDR3 protein: CASSYRESSSYEQYF
CDR3 DNA: TGTGCCAGCAGTTACAGGGAGTCCAGCTCCTACGAGCAGTACTTC